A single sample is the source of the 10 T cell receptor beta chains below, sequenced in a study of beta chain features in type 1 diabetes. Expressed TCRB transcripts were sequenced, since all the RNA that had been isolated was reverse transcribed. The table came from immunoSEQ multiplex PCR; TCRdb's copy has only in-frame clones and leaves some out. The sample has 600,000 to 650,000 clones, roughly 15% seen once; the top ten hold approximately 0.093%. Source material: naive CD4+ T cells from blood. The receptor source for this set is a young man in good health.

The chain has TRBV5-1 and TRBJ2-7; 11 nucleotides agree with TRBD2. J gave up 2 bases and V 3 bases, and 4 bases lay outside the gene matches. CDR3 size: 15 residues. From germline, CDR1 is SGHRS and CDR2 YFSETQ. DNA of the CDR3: TGCGCCAGCAGCTCCTTAGCGGGAGGGCCCTACGAGCAGTACTTC. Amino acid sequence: CASSSLAGGPYEQYF.

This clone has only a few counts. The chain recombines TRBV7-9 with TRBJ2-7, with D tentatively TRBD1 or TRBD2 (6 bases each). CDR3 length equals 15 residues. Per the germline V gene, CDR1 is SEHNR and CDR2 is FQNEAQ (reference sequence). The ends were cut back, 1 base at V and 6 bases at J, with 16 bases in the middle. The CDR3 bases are TGTGCCAGCAGCTTAGAAGGGGGGCGCATCGTCGAGCAGTACTTC. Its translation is CASSLEGGRIVEQYF.

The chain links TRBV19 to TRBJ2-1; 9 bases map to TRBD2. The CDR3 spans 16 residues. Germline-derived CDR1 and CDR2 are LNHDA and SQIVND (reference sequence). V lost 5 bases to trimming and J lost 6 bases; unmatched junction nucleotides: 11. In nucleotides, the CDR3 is TGTGCCAGTAGTGGCCAACCGGGACTAGCATTCAATGAGCAGTTCTTC. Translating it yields CASSGQPGLAFNEQFF.

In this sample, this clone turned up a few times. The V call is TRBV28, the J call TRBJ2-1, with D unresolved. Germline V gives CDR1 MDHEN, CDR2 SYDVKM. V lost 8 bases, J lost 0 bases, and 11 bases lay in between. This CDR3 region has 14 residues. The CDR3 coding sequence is TGTGCCAGCTCCTTTCTGAGCTCCTACAATGAGCAGTTCTTC. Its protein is CASSFLSSYNEQFF.

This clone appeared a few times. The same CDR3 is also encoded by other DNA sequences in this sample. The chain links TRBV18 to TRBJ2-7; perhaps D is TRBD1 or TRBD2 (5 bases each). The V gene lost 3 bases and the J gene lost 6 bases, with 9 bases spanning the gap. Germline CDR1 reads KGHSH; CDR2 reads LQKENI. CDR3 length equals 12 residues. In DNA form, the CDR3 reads TGTGCCAGCTCACCTTCGGGGACCGAGCAGTACTTC. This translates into CASSPSGTEQYF.

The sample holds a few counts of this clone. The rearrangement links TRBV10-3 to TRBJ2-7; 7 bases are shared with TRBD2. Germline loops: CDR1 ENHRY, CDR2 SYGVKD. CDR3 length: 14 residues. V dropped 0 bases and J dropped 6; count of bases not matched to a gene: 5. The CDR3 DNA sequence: TGTGCCATCAGTGAGTCGAACTGGGAGGGCGAGCAGTACTTC. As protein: CAISESNWEGEQYF.

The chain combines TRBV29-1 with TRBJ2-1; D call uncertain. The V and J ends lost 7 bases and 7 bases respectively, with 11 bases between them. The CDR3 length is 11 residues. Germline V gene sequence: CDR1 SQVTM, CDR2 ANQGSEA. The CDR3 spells CSGLHKNEQFF. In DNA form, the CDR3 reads TGCAGCGGACTGCATAAAAATGAGCAGTTCTTC.

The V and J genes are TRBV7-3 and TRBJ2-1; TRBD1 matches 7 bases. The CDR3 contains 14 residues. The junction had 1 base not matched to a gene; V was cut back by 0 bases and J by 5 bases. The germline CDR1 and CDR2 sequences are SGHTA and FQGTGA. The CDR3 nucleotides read TGTGCCAGCAGCTTAACGGGACAGAACAATGAGCAGTTCTTC. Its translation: CASSLTGQNNEQFF.

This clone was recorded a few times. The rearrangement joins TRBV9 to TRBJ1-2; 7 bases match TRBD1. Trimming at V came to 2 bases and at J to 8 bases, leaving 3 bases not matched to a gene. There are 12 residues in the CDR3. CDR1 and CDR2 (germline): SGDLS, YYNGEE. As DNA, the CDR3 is TGTGCCAGCAGCGTTCACAGGGGCGGCTACACCTTC. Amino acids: CASSVHRGGYTF.

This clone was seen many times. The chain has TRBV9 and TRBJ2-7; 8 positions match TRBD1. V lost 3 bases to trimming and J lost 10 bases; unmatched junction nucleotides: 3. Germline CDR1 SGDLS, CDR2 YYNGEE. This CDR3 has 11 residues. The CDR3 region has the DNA TGTGCCAGCAGCGGCGGGACAGGACAGTACTTC. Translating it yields CASSGGTGQYF.